This T cell receptor (beta chain) came from a study of OX40 agonist ivuxolimab in advanced cancers. Study findings and constraints: CD8+ T cells averaged more expanded clones than CD4+.

Of note for this clone: Its antigen is as yet unknown.

Clones were read by immunoSEQ multiplex PCR, and TCRdb kept only the in-frame ones, dropping some. The table shows 50,000 to 65,000 clones, with around 90% occurring only once. The germline V and J ends were trimmed by 2 bases and 4 bases, with 9 bases remaining between them. CDR1 is MNHEY and CDR2 is SMNVEV in the germline V gene (reference sequence). The CDR3 spans 13 residues. The TCR originated in an adult with an advanced solid tumor such as melanoma, head and neck, liver or kidney cancer. This chain connects TRBV27 to TRBJ2-7; no clear D gene. The sequenced sample was CD4+ or CD8+ T cells sorted from blood, obtained in a trial of the OX40 agonist ivuxolimab. Written as DNA, the CDR3 is TGTGCCAGCAGTTTAGGGCCGGATTACGAGCAGTACTTC. Protein product: CASSLGPDYEQYF.